This T cell receptor (beta chain) is drawn from a study of blood T cells in healthy people across ages. Study information: About one barcoded beta molecule per two T cells came from capture by template switching.

Of note for this clonotype: Its antigen is as yet unknown. Given a much more abundant clone one base away, this may be a read error.

Germline-derived CDR1 and CDR2 are KGHDR and SFDVKD. This CDR3 is built from 14 residues. Study-level points and caveats: Per million T cells, the diversity of TCR beta decreased roughly linearly as age advanced. There were more naive CD4+ cells and higher diversity in long-lived donors than in aged donors.

It was with a sample-barcoded 5' primer and a J-beta primer mix that a second PCR of roughly 6 to 11 cycles was run. TCRdb independently ran MiXCR on the 5' RACE reads; one entry per CDR3 protein. The sample holds about 680,000 distinct CDR3 sequences; more than 40% are singletons and the top ten take around a third. This sequence was found in a woman between 55 and 75 years old in good health. The rearrangement uses TRBV24-1 and TRBJ2-5; maybe TRBD1 (6 bases). The DNA end lines up better with TRBJ2-7; the J call may be wrong. The sequencing sample was made of blood. CDR3 loop: CATSAAGRGYEQYF. CDR3 sequence (DNA): TGTGCCACCAGTGCTGCGGGCAGGGGCTACGAGCAGTACTTC.